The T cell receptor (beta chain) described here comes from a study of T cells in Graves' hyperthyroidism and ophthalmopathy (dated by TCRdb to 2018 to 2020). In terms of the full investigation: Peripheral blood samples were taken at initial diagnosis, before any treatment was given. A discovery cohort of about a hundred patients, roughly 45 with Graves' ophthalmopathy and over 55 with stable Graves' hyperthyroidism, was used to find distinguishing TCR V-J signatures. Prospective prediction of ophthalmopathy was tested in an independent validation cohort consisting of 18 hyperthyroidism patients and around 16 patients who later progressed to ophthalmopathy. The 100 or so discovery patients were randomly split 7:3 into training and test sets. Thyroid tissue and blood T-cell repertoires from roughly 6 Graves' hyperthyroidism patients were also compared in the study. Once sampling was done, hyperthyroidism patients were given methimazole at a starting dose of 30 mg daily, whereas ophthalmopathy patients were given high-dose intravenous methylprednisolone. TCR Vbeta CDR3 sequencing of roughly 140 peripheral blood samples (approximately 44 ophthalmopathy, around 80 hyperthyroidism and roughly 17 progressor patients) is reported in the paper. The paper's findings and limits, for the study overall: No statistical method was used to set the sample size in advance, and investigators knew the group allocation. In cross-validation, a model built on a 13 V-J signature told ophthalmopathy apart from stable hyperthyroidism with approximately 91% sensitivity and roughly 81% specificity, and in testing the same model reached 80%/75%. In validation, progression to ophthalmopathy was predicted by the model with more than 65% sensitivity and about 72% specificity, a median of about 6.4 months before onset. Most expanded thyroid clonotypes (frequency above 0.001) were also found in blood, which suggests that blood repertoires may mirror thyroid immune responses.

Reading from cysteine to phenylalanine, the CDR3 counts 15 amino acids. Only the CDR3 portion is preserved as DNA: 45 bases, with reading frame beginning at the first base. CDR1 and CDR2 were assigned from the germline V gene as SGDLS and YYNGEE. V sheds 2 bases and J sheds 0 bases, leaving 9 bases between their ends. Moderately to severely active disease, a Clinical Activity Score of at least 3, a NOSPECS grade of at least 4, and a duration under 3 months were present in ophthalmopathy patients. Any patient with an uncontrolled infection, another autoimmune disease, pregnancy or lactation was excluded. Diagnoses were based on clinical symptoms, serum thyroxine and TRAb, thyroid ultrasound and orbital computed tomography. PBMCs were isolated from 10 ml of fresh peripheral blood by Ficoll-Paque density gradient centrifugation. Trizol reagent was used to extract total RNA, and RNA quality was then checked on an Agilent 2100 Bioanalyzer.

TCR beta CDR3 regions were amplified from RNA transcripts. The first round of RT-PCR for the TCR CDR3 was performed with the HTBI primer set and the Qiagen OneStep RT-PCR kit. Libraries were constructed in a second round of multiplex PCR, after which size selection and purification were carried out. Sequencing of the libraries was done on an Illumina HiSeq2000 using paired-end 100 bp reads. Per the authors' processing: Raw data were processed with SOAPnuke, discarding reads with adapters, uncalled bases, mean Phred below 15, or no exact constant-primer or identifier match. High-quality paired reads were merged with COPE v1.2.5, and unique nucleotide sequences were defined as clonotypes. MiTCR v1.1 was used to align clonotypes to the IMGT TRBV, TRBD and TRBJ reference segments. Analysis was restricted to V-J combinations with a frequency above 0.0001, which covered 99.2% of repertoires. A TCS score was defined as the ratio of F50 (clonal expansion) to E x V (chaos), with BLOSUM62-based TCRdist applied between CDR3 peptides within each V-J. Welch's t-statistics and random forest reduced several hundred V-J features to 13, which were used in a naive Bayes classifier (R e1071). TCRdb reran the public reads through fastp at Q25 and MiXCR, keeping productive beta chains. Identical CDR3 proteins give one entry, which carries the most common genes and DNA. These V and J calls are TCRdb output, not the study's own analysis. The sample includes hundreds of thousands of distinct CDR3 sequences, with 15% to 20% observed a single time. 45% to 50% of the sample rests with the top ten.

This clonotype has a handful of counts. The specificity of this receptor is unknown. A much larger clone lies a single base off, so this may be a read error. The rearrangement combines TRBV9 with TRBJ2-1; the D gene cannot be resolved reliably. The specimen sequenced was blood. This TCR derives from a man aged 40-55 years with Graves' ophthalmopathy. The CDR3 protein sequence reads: CASSVEPSSYNEQFF. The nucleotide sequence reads TGTGCCAGCAGCGTTGAGCCGAGCTCCTACAATGAGCAGTTCTTC.